A single sample gave rise to the 24 T cell receptor beta chains below, sequenced in a study of blood T cell repertoires in COVID-19. Sequencing was performed with immunoSEQ multiplex PCR; in TCRdb, only in-frame clones are kept and a portion is missing. The sample contains about 350,000 clones, around 90% of which appear only once. Sequences were obtained from peripheral blood. The receptors shown here come from a woman aged 55-70 years with COVID-19, enrolled during active disease.

The V and J genes are TRBV5-4 and TRBJ1-2, with a tentative D call TRBD1 (5 bases). The germline V gene encodes CDR1 SGHNT and CDR2 YYREEE (reference sequence). V lost 5 bases and J lost 2, with 13 bases in between. CDR3 length: 14 amino acids. The CDR3 here is CASSSGAGNYGYTF. The CDR3 DNA reads TGTGCCAGCAGTTCTGGGGCAGGGAACTATGGCTACACCTTC. Together with reference TRBV5-4 and TRBJ1-2, the CDR3 gives the full variable domain: ETGVTQSPTHLIKTRGQQVTLRCSSQSGHNTVSWYQQALGQGPQFIFQYYREEENGRGNFPPRFSGLQFPNYSSELNVNALELDDSALYLCASSSGAGNYGYTFGSGTRLTVV.

The chain has TRBV7-9 and TRBJ2-7; D unclear. CDR1 and CDR2 (germline): SEHNR, FQNEAQ (reference sequence). The CDR3 sequence is 11 residues long. V was cut by 7 bases and J by 0 bases, with 4 bases left in between. CDR3 in DNA: TGTGCCAGCACCCGCTCCTACGAGCAGTACTTC. It encodes CASTRSYEQYF. The full variable domain, its missing parts supplied by reference TRBV7-9 and TRBJ2-7, is DTGVSQNPRHKITKRGQNVTFRCDPISEHNRLYWYRQTLGQGPEFLTYFQNEAQLEKSRLLSDRFSAERPKGSFSTLEIQRTEQGDSAMYLCASTRSYEQYFGPGTRLTVT.

V gene TRBV23-1 combines with J gene TRBJ1-2; TRBD1 matches 8 bases. TRBV23-1 is treated as an ORF (open reading frame) with a function not yet certain. Losses at the gene ends were 8 bases for V and 0 bases for J; bases not matched to a gene: 11. The CDR3 runs 16 residues. CDR3 nucleotides: TGCGCCAGCTCATCAGGGGGCACACCTCCTAACTATGGCTACACCTTC. This codes for CASSSGGTPPNYGYTF.

The V gene is TRBV5-5, the J gene TRBJ1-4; TRBD1 matches at 9 bases. Germline CDR1 and CDR2: SGHKS and YYEKEE (reference sequence). The CDR3 spans 13 residues. Trimming removed 0 bases from V and 14 bases from J; junction bases left unmatched: 5. The CDR3 region has the DNA TGTGCCAGCAGCTTGGAATTGGACAGGGGCCTGTTTTTT. Its protein is CASSLELDRGLFF.

For the CDR3, the DNA is TGCGCCAGCAGCCTGTCAGCAGGGGGCGATGGTGGCTACACCTTC. Residues: CASSLSAGGDGGYTF. The chain has TRBV5-1 and TRBJ1-2, with 8 bases matching TRBD1. There are 15 residues in the CDR3. The germline V gene encodes CDR1 SGHRS and CDR2 YFSETQ. The trim removed 4 bases at V and 7 bases at J, leaving 12 bases unmatched. Full variable domain (outside the CDR3, taken from reference TRBV5-1 and TRBJ1-2): KAGVTQTPRYLIKTRGQQVTLSCSPISGHRSVSWYQQTPGQGLQFLFEYFSETQRNKGNFPGRFSGRQFSNSRSEMNVSTLELGDSALYLCASSLSAGGDGGYTFGSGTRLTVV.

This chain joins TRBV7-3 and TRBJ2-2; weak D call: TRBD2 (6 bases). The germline V gene has CDR1 SGHTA and CDR2 FQGTGA. V was pared by 2 bases and J by 1 base, with 14 bases between. This CDR3 region has 17 residues. The CDR3 protein is CASSLYQDGGNTGELFF. The CDR3 nucleotides read TGTGCCAGCAGCTTATATCAGGACGGGGGGAACACCGGGGAGCTGTTTTTT.

V usage is TRBV15 and J usage is TRBJ2-1, with 14 positions matching TRBD2. V lost 0 bases to trimming and J lost 5 bases; unmatched junction nucleotides: 12. Germline V gene lookup returns CDR1 LNHNV and CDR2 YYDKDF (reference sequence). The CDR3 is 20 amino acids. In DNA form, the CDR3 reads TGTGCCACCAGCAGAGATTGGGTGACTAGCGGGGGGGCCCAGGACAATGAGCAGTTCTTC. Its translation: CATSRDWVTSGGAQDNEQFF.

The gene calls are TRBV7-2 and TRBJ1-1, with D tentatively TRBD1 (5 bases). The germline V and J ends were trimmed by 2 bases and 6 bases, with 16 bases remaining between them. This CDR3 comprises 15 residues. Germline CDR1 and CDR2: SGHTA and FQGNSA. This CDR3 reads CASSLNRAGEAEAFF. The CDR3 coding sequence is TGTGCCAGCAGCTTAAACCGTGCGGGGGAAGCTGAAGCTTTCTTT.

The chain has TRBV18 and TRBJ1-1; the match to TRBD1 covers 8 bases. Germline lookup yields CDR1 KGHSH and CDR2 LQKENI. The CDR3 runs 14 residues. V lost 6 bases to trimming and J lost 4 bases; unmatched junction nucleotides: 7. The CDR3 DNA is TGTGCCAGCTCGCTGGACAGGGAGAGCACTGAAGCTTTCTTT. This encodes CASSLDRESTEAFF.

The gene calls are TRBV12-5 and TRBJ2-5; tentative D call: TRBD2 (5 bases). The CDR3 totals 8 residues. Germline V CDR1 and CDR2: LGHNT, FRNRAP. CDR3 DNA sequence: TGTGCACCGGAGGCCCAGTACTTC. This codes for CAPEAQYF. The whole variable domain, filled in from reference TRBV12-5 and TRBJ2-5, reads DARVTQTPRHKVTEMGQEVTMRCQPILGHNTVFWYRQTMMQGLELLAYFRNRAPLDDSGMPKDRFSAEMPDATLATLKIQPSEPRDSAVYFCAPEAQYFGPGTRLLVL.

This chain joins TRBV15 and TRBJ2-1; TRBD1 might be the D (6 bases). V lost 0 bases, J lost 7 bases, and 10 bases lay in between. Looked up from germline, CDR1 is LNHNV and CDR2 is YYDKDF (reference sequence). This CDR3 region has 14 residues. This chain's CDR3 is CATSRDTGRNEQFF. The CDR3 DNA follows: TGTGCCACCAGCAGAGATACAGGGCGGAATGAGCAGTTCTTC.

The chain links TRBV18 to TRBJ1-2; 8 bases align to TRBD1. J gave up 8 bases and V 3 bases, and 11 bases lay outside the gene matches. Germline values: CDR1 KGHSH, CDR2 LQKENI. The CDR3 has 15 residues. CDR3 in DNA: TGTGCCAGCTCACCCCAGACAGGGGCGGATGAAGGCTACACCTTC. It codes for CASSPQTGADEGYTF.

The V and J genes are TRBV5-1 and TRBJ2-5; 8 nucleotides line up with TRBD2. With 4 bases clipped from V and 4 bases from J, the junction kept 9 bases outside the gene matches. In germline, CDR1 is SGHRS, CDR2 YFSETQ. This CDR3 contains 15 residues. CDR3 amino acids: CASSENGGASETQYF. The CDR3, as DNA: TGCGCCAGCAGCGAGAACGGGGGGGCCTCAGAGACCCAGTACTTC.

This sequence joins TRBV27 and TRBJ2-7; 11 bases fit TRBD1. Germline-derived CDR1 and CDR2 are MNHEY and SMNVEV (reference sequence). V lost 5 bases, J lost 7 bases, and 7 bases stayed unmatched. The CDR3 covers 14 residues. CDR3 DNA sequence: TGTGCCAGCAGTATAGGGACAGGGGGTCGGGAGCAGTACTTC. Its translation is CASSIGTGGREQYF.

The rearrangement uses TRBV6-5 and TRBJ1-6, with 8 bases lining up with TRBD1. This CDR3 is 13 amino acids long. Germline V lookup: CDR1 MNHEY, CDR2 SVGAGI. The V and J ends lost 2 bases and 12 bases, in that order; junction bases with no gene match: 3. CDR3 in amino acids: CASSYTTGGPLHF. As DNA, the CDR3 is TGTGCCAGCAGTTACACAACAGGGGGACCCCTCCACTTT.

CDR3 nucleotides: TGTGCCAGCAGCGTAACCCGACAGCACACAGATACGCAGTATTTT. As protein: CASSVTRQHTDTQYF. The chain links TRBV9 to TRBJ2-3, with a tentative D call TRBD1 (5 bases). From germline, CDR1 is SGDLS and CDR2 YYNGEE. V lost 1 base to trimming and J lost 2 bases, with 11 bases between them. The CDR3 runs to 15 residues.

This chain connects TRBV13 to TRBJ1-1; D not certain. CDR1 is PRHDT and CDR2 is FYEKMQ in the germline V gene (reference sequence). This CDR3 has 12 amino acids. Deletions cut 3 bases from V and 9 bases from J, with 11 bases between. For the CDR3, the DNA is TGTGCCAGCAGCTTCCGGTCGGGGAAAGCTTTCTTT. Translating gives CASSFRSGKAFF. Full variable domain (remainder filled in from reference TRBV13 and TRBJ1-1): AAGVIQSPRHLIKEKRETATLKCYPIPRHDTVYWYQQGPGQDPQFLISFYEKMQSDKGSIPDRFSAQQFSDYHSELNMSSLELGDSALYFCASSFRSGKAFFGQGTRLTVV.

The chain uses TRBV7-2 and TRBJ2-1; D unclear. The germline CDR1 and CDR2 sequences are SGHTA and FQGNSA. The ends were cut back, 5 bases at V and 7 bases at J, with 18 bases in the middle. The CDR3 extends over 15 amino acids. CDR3 DNA: TGTGCCAGCAGCACCCGCCCTTTGGCGGAAAATGAGCAGTTCTTC. Encoded protein: CASSTRPLAENEQFF.

The chain has TRBV3-1 (or the pseudogene TRBV3-2) and TRBJ1-6; D unclear. With 0 bases removed from V and 8 bases from J, the gap between germline ends came to 5 bases. The CDR3 is 13 residues long. The germline V gene has CDR1 LGHDT and CDR2 YNNKEL (reference sequence). The CDR3 here is CASSQDRDSPLHF. The CDR3 nucleotides are TGTGCCAGCAGCCAAGATCGGGATTCACCCCTCCACTTT.

The chain couples TRBV7-8 to TRBJ1-2; a possible D gene is TRBD1 (5 bases). Germline CDR1 is SGHVS and CDR2 is FQNEAQ. The V end was cut by 5 bases, the J end by 2 bases, with 9 bases between. This CDR3 comprises 13 residues. CDR3 DNA: TGTGCCAGCAGCCGTGGACACAACTATGGCTACACCTTC. Its translation: CASSRGHNYGYTF.

The table lists this clone with a count of one. CDR3 coding DNA: TGTGCCAGCAGCCGGAGACAGTCTACATTAGAAACTGAAGCTTTCTTT. Its protein product is CASSRRQSTLETEAFF. This chain links TRBV4-2 with TRBJ1-1; D possibly corresponds to TRBD1 (5 bases). This CDR3 has 16 amino acids. Germline CDR1 LGHNA, CDR2 YNFKEQ. V lost 4 bases and J 5 bases, leaving 20 bases between the germline ends.

The J gene is TRBJ1-5, the V gene TRBV5-5; perhaps TRBD1 as D (5 bases). CDR3 size: 13 residues. The germline V gene has CDR1 SGHKS and CDR2 YYEKEE (reference sequence). The ends were cut back, 4 bases at V and 3 bases at J, with 8 bases in the middle. The CDR3 DNA reads as TGTGCCAGCAGCCTCAGGGTCAATCAGCCCCAGCATTTT. This translates into CASSLRVNQPQHF.

The chain carries TRBV27 and TRBJ1-6, with TRBD1 as a possible D gene (5 bases). This CDR3 has 14 amino acids. Germline V lookup: CDR1 MNHEY, CDR2 SMNVEV (reference sequence). V was pared by 4 bases and J by 10 bases, with 14 bases between. CDR3 region: CASSSGRVGSPLHF. CDR3 nucleotide sequence: TGTGCCAGCAGTTCTGGCAGGGTAGGGTCACCCCTCCACTTT.

V usage is TRBV7-2 and J usage is TRBJ2-1; the D is unclear. V was cut by 5 bases and J by 12 bases, with 14 bases left in between. The CDR3 contains 12 residues. From germline, CDR1 is SGHTA and CDR2 FQGNSA. CDR3 nucleotides: TGTGCCAGCAGCGTCACCTACCCCGGGCAGTTCTTC. As protein: CASSVTYPGQFF.